This TCR beta chain appears in the sequencing data of a study of blood T cell repertoires in COVID-19. Per the study methods: Amplification from reference gene primers served as the basis for estimated nucleated cell counts. Libraries were prepared by immunoSEQ multiplex PCR; TCRdb keeps only in-frame clonotypes and omits some of them. That table is the source of V, J and clone size, and D and trimming were worked out from the DNA. The repertoire holds about 82,000 clones, 78% seen once, with around 34% in the top ten. One Seattle source followed patients from active infection through their disease course. V was cut by 1 base and J by 5 bases, with 9 bases left in between. The CDR3 is 13 residues long. Germline CDR1 reads SGHTA; CDR2 reads FQGNSA.

The sequenced sample was peripheral blood. The chain is built from TRBV7-2 and TRBJ2-7; the D is unclear. This TCR was recovered from a man aged 60 to 75 with COVID-19, enrolled during active disease. The CDR3 is CASSLGLWNEQYF. DNA for the CDR3: TGTGCCAGCAGCTTAGGACTGTGGAACGAGCAGTACTTC.